This paragraph reports one T cell receptor (beta chain). What it binds is not known. The data were obtained in a study of shared clonotypes between healthy human individuals. General study results and limits: Sample collection involved blood only; tissue repertoires are likely different.

Profiling relied on immunoSEQ multiplex PCR, and the TCRdb table lists in-frame clones only, not all of them. The sample holds 2,500,000 or so clones, 80% to 95% seen once. The sample comprised naive CD4+ T cells from PBMCs. Subset: CD45RA+ positively selected. This receptor was identified in a man in his late teens or twenties in good health. Some clones in this sample may be carry-over from other donors' samples.

The CDR3: CASSYLGLDEQYF. CDR3 nucleotides: TGTGCCAGCAGTTACCTTGGCCTCGACGAGCAGTACTTC. The chain links TRBV6-5 to TRBJ2-7, with D unclear. Trimming removed 2 bases from V and 5 bases from J, with 10 bases in between. CDR1 is MNHEY, CDR2 SVGAGI, per germline. This CDR3 is 13 amino acids long.